Here is one TCR beta chain with its context. The specificity of this receptor is unknown. No base qualities exist here, and no much larger clone lies one base off it. The entry originates in a study of technical replicates of blood from a few donors (dated by TCRdb to the late 2010s). Library preparation was by the immunoSEQ multiplex PCR assay. The source is immuneACCESS, and TCRdb retained only in-frame sequences with V and J called. Part of the clones is not carried over; for the studies checked, unresolved V genes explain less than half of this, and the remainder is unexplained. For this sample there are fewer than 80,000 clones; around 92% appear just once. Of the sample, around 4.8% is held by the ten largest clones. The CDR3 runs 17 amino acids, cysteine and phenylalanine included. Only CDR3 DNA is held: 51 bases, read in frame from base 1. Clipping removes 3 bases from V and 4 bases from J, with 9 as the unmatched junction base count. CDR1 and CDR2 are drawn from the germline V gene: MNHNS, SASEGT.

This clonotype originated in a human donor in good health. Some clones in this sample may be carry-over from other donors' samples. The sequence is built from TRBV6-1 and TRBJ1-4; 9 of the junction bases match TRBD1. Specimen: PBMCs. The CDR3 is CASSDPGQGQLNEKLFF. The DNA sequence is TGTGCCAGCAGTGACCCGGGACAGGGCCAACTTAATGAAAAACTGTTTTTT.